Detailed here is one T cell receptor (beta chain). The antigen remains unidentified. The data were taken from a study of cytomegalovirus exposure and HLA in healthy donors. Study conclusions and caveats: Among the CMV-associated chains, a few were confirmed in vitro as specific for CMV antigens. Fewer than 200 TCR beta chains were listed as cytomegalovirus-associated. Sequencing artifact likely explains a cluster of highly shared sequence variants.

This CDR3 region has 15 residues. V gave up 5 bases and J gave up 4 bases; unmatched junction bases: 9. CDR1 and CDR2 (germline): MDHEN, SYDVKM. The PCR had 60 Vbeta and 13 Jbeta primers. Clones were read by immunoSEQ multiplex PCR, and TCRdb kept only the in-frame ones, dropping some. Of 150,000 to 200,000 clones in the sample, just under 85% were seen once. The TCR originated in a girl aged 10 to 17 in good health and CMV-seropositive. The sample taken for sequencing was PBMCs. The V gene is TRBV28, the J gene TRBJ1-2; 8 nucleotides align to TRBD1. The DNA of the CDR3 is TGTGCCAGCAGTCGATCCGGGACAGGTCTCTATGGCTACACCTTC. Translated: CASSRSGTGLYGYTF.